This TCR beta chain emerged from a study of T cell responses to AZD1222 COVID-19 vaccine. Study-wide points: Rises in breadth and depth of Spike-specific TCRs came after two AZD1222 doses.

In regard to this clone: What it recognizes is unknown.

Researchers grouped second doses given at about 4 or about 12 weeks into one pool. Using immunoSEQ multiplex PCR, the repertoire was profiled, and TCRdb retains in-frame clones only, with some absent. The table records about 84,000 clones, approximately 83% of them present only once. This specimen consisted of peripheral blood, obtained 28 days after the second AZD1222 dose. This receptor was obtained from an adult who received the AZD1222 COVID-19 vaccine.

CDR3 amino acids: CATSIVAGGETQYF. The CDR3 DNA sequence: TGTGCCACCAGCATTGTGGCGGGGGGGGAGACCCAGTACTTC. The V and J genes are TRBV15 and TRBJ2-5, with 9 positions matching TRBD2. Germline V lookup: CDR1 LNHNV, CDR2 YYDKDF (reference sequence). CDR3 length equals 14 residues. Unmatched junction bases numbered 5, after V lost 4 bases and J lost 5 bases.